The present entry profiles one TCR beta chain with its context. Its antigen is unknown. This table comes from immunoSEQ multiplex PCR, and its TCRdb copy is limited to in-frame clones, with some not included. The repertoire holds around 25,000 clones, with around nine tenths as singletons. This specimen belongs to a study of T cells in localized non-small cell lung cancer. General study points: Appearance in adjacent lung was seen for a median about 60 of the top 100 tumor clones.

The sample was peripheral blood, taken before any cancer treatment. This clonotype was sampled from a female donor aged 60 or older with stage I lung adenocarcinoma.

This chain's CDR3 is CASSRTADTQYF. Written as DNA, the CDR3 is TGTGCCAGCAGTAGGACCGCAGATACGCAGTATTTT. The rearrangement links TRBV2 to TRBJ2-3, with D hard to call. The length of the CDR3 is 12 residues. The germline V gene has CDR1 SNHLY and CDR2 FYNNEI. V lost 5 bases, J lost 4 bases, and 7 bases lay in between.